The 30 T cell receptor beta chains given below trace back to one sample, sequenced in a study of CD8+ T cells in alopecia areata. The sequencing template was cDNA reverse transcribed from extracted RNA. Clones were sequenced by immunoSEQ multiplex PCR, and TCRdb holds only the in-frame ones, with some missing. Of 120,000 to 150,000 clones in the sample, around 82% were seen once. Described treatment: oral pan-JAK inhibitor, 5-10 mg twice daily. This specimen consisted of CD8+ T cells sorted from blood, obtained at week 4, from a patient treated with tofacitinib. These receptors were taken from a human donor with alopecia areata.

The V gene is TRBV15, the J gene TRBJ2-3, with D possibly TRBD2 on 5 matching bases. The CDR3 is 17 residues long. Germline CDR1 is LNHNV and CDR2 is YYDKDF (reference sequence). Trimming took 3 bases from V and 3 from J, leaving 19 bases between them. The CDR3 is CATSSEGLNGLTDTQYF. CDR3 coding DNA: TGTGCCACCAGCAGTGAAGGACTGAACGGACTTACAGATACGCAGTATTTT. Full variable domain (remainder filled in from reference TRBV15 and TRBJ2-3): DAMVIQNPRYQVTQFGKPVTLSCSQTLNHNVMYWYQQKSSQAPKLLFHYYDKDFNNEADTPDNFQSRRPNTSFCFLDIRSPGLGDTAMYLCATSSEGLNGLTDTQYFGPGTRLTVL.

This chain connects TRBV6-5 to TRBJ1-2; D may be TRBD1 (6 bases). Trimming left V 7 bases short and J 6 bases short, with 15 bases between. Germline CDR1 is MNHEY and CDR2 is SVGAGI. The CDR3 runs to 13 residues. DNA of the CDR3: TGTGCCAGCACCGAACAGGGAAGTAATGGCTACACCTTC. Amino acids: CASTEQGSNGYTF.

This sequence joins TRBV4-1 and TRBJ2-7; tentatively, D is TRBD1 (5 bases). Germline V gene lookup returns CDR1 MGHRA and CDR2 YSYEKL. The CDR3 consists of 13 residues. The V end was cut by 3 bases, the J end by 3 bases, with 9 bases between. CDR3 loop: CASSQWQGYEQYF. As DNA, the CDR3 is TGCGCCAGCAGCCAGTGGCAGGGCTACGAGCAGTACTTC.

The genes are TRBV5-4 and TRBJ2-7, with D possibly matching TRBD2 (6 bases). The length of the CDR3 is 13 residues. V lost 4 bases and J lost 3, with 11 bases in between. CDR1 and CDR2 (germline): SGHNT, YYREEE (reference sequence). The CDR3 loop is CASSPWGDYEQYF. CDR3 in DNA: TGTGCCAGCAGCCCGTGGGGGGACTACGAGCAGTACTTC.

This chain joins TRBV9 and TRBJ2-1; 7 nucleotides agree with TRBD1. The CDR3 loop spans 14 amino acids. Germline V lookup: CDR1 SGDLS, CDR2 YYNGEE. J lost 6 bases, V lost 2 bases, and 5 bases had no gene match. The CDR3 bases are TGTGCCAGCAGCGTCGAGGGGGCAGGCAATGAGCAGTTCTTC. Translated: CASSVEGAGNEQFF.

This rearrangement joins TRBV11-2 to TRBJ2-1, with 8 bases aligning to TRBD2. Germline V gives CDR1 SGHAT, CDR2 FQNNGV. The CDR3 is 15 amino acids. The trim removed 3 bases at V and 4 bases at J, leaving 5 bases unmatched. The CDR3 DNA reads as TGTGCCAGCAGCTTGGAAGCGGGGGCGTACAATGAGCAGTTCTTC. It translates to CASSLEAGAYNEQFF.

The chain employs TRBV30 and TRBJ2-7; the match to TRBD1 covers 9 bases. Germline CDR1 is GTSNPN and CDR2 is SVGIG (reference sequence). There are 13 residues in the CDR3. Losses at the gene ends were 3 bases for V and 4 bases for J; bases not matched to a gene: 4. The DNA of the CDR3 is TGTGCCTGGAGCGGGACAGGGCTATACGAGCAGTACTTC. Protein product: CAWSGTGLYEQYF.

The V and J genes are TRBV11-3 and TRBJ2-7; a weak D match, TRBD2 (5 bases). The CDR3 spans 14 residues. Trimming took 2 bases from V and 0 from J, leaving 8 bases between them. Germline V gives CDR1 SGHNT, CDR2 YENEEA. The chain's CDR3 is CASSLTGSSYEQYF. The CDR3 DNA sequence: TGTGCCAGCAGCTTAACGGGGAGCTCCTACGAGCAGTACTTC.

The CDR3 DNA reads TGTGCCAGCAGTTTTGGCGGGGGGGCGGGGGAGCAGTACTTC. Its translation is CASSFGGGAGEQYF. V and J are TRBV27 and TRBJ2-7, with 9 bases lining up with TRBD2. The germline CDR1 and CDR2 sequences are MNHEY and SMNVEV (reference sequence). Trimming removed 3 bases from V and 7 bases from J; junction bases left unmatched: 7. This CDR3 has 14 amino acids.

This clone appeared a single time. V is TRBV7-9 and J is TRBJ2-7; TRBD1 is a possible D gene (6 bases). The germline gives CDR1 SEHNR, CDR2 FQNEAQ (reference sequence). The V end lost 10 bases, the J end lost 3 bases, and 7 bases lay between the germline ends. The CDR3 loop spans 10 amino acids. CDR3 loop: CATGDYEQYF. The CDR3 DNA reads TGTGCCACAGGGGACTACGAGCAGTACTTC.

The chain has TRBV6-5 and TRBJ2-1; the match to TRBD1 covers 9 bases. V lost 5 bases, J lost 2 bases, and 4 bases stayed unmatched. The CDR3 length is 15 residues. The germline V gene has CDR1 MNHEY and CDR2 SVGAGI. The DNA for the CDR3 is TGTGCCAGCAGTCTGGACAGGGGAGCCTACAATGAGCAGTTCTTC. It encodes CASSLDRGAYNEQFF.

V usage is TRBV29-1 and J usage is TRBJ1-2, with D unclear. Germline loops: CDR1 SQVTM, CDR2 ANQGSEA. The CDR3 has 13 amino acids. V gave up 6 bases and J gave up 8 bases, with 19 bases separating them. CDR3 bases: TGCAGCGTCCCTACGTGGACTTTCCAGGGCTACACCTTC. It encodes CSVPTWTFQGYTF.

The genes are TRBV27 and TRBJ2-7; the D gene is possibly TRBD1 (5 bases). The germline gives CDR1 MNHEY, CDR2 SMNVEV (reference sequence). The germline V and J ends were trimmed by 8 bases and 5 bases, with 16 bases remaining between them. The CDR3 length is 13 residues. The CDR3 sequence: CASGPSTAHEQYF. DNA of the CDR3: TGTGCCAGCGGGCCCTCGACAGCGCACGAGCAGTACTTC.

The chain joins TRBV19 to TRBJ2-7; either TRBD1 or TRBD2 may fit D (6 bases each). V lost 11 bases, J lost 4 bases, and 18 bases lay in between. The CDR3 is 13 amino acids. The germline gives CDR1 LNHDA, CDR2 SQIVND (reference sequence). CDR3 protein: CAPKGGMDYEQYF. CDR3 bases: TGTGCCCCTAAGGGGGGTATGGATTACGAGCAGTACTTC.

This clone was seen a few times. The chain joins TRBV15 to TRBJ2-7; the D gene is possibly TRBD1 (5 bases). V was shortened by 4 bases and J by 2 bases, with 15 bases between the two germline ends. Germline loops: CDR1 LNHNV, CDR2 YYDKDF (reference sequence). The CDR3 runs 15 residues. The CDR3 DNA is TGTGCCACCAGCATCTCCCGGGTACAGGCCTACGAGCAGTACTTC. It codes for CATSISRVQAYEQYF.

This clone is termed medium-sized. The V and J genes are TRBV18 and TRBJ2-7; D gene uncertain. Between the trimmed V and J ends, which lost 2 bases and 2 bases, there was a span of 10 bases. The CDR3 runs 14 residues. From germline, CDR1 is KGHSH and CDR2 LQKENI. CDR3 amino acids: CASSPRDITYEQYF. DNA of the CDR3: TGTGCCAGCTCACCAAGGGATATTACCTACGAGCAGTACTTC.

The V call is TRBV6-1, the J call TRBJ2-7; possibly TRBD2 for D (5 bases). V dropped 7 bases and J dropped 5 bases, with 21 bases sitting between them. The CDR3 has 15 residues. Germline V gene sequence: CDR1 MNHNS, CDR2 SASEGT. CDR3 DNA: TGTGCCAGCATCCCGATCGAGGGAAAGGCCCACGAGCAGTACTTC. Its protein product is CASIPIEGKAHEQYF.

The chain couples TRBV5-6 to TRBJ1-1; 9 nucleotides match TRBD1. Trimming took 4 bases from V and 7 from J; bases not matched to a gene: 2. The CDR3 length is 12 residues. Germline lookup yields CDR1 SGHDT and CDR2 YYEEEE. The CDR3 nucleotides read TGTGCCAGCAGCGTGGGACAGGGTGAAGCTTTCTTT. Encoded protein: CASSVGQGEAFF.

The genes are TRBV9 and TRBJ2-1, with 12 bases identical to TRBD1. CDR3 length: 17 amino acids. Germline V gene sequence: CDR1 SGDLS, CDR2 YYNGEE. V lost 4 bases and J lost 4; bases outside the gene matches: 9. CDR3: CASSPWGQGARYNEQFF. Written as DNA, the CDR3 is TGTGCCAGCAGCCCGTGGGGACAGGGGGCGCGGTACAATGAGCAGTTCTTC. Supplemented by reference TRBV9 and TRBJ2-1, the full variable domain reads DSGVTQTPKHLITATGQRVTLRCSPRSGDLSVYWYQQSLDQGLQFLIQYYNGEERAKGNILERFSAQQFPDLHSELNLSSLELGDSALYFCASSPWGQGARYNEQFFGPGTRLTVL.

This clone was recorded once. The genes are TRBV4-1 and TRBJ1-2; unclear D gene. Trimming removed 5 bases from V and 6 bases from J, with 13 bases in between. CDR1 and CDR2 (germline): MGHRA, YSYEKL. The CDR3 is made up of 13 amino acids. In DNA form, the CDR3 reads TGCGCCAGCAGCTCGGCAGGAATGGATGGCTACACCTTC. It translates to CASSSAGMDGYTF.

The rearrangement joins TRBV9 to TRBJ2-5, with D maybe TRBD2 (5 bases). Germline CDR1 SGDLS, CDR2 YYNGEE. The CDR3 totals 13 residues. The V gene lost 4 bases and the J gene lost 2 bases, with 9 bases spanning the gap. The CDR3 is CASSRGSQETQYF. The CDR3 nucleotides read TGTGCCAGCAGCCGGGGATCTCAAGAGACCCAGTACTTC.

This sequence joins TRBV10-1 and TRBJ2-1; D assignment may be TRBD1 or TRBD2 (5 bases each). CDR3 size: 9 residues. Germline CDR1 reads WNHNN; CDR2 reads SYGVQD (reference sequence). CDR3 DNA: TGCGCGGGGGACAATGAGCAGTTCTTC. Amino acids: CAGDNEQFF.

The CDR3 sequence is CASSSVRNTQYF. The DNA for the CDR3 is TGTGCCAGCAGTTCCGTGCGGAATACGCAGTATTTT. The chain is built from TRBV6-5 and TRBJ2-3, with D unclear. The V and J ends lost 4 bases and 7 bases respectively, with 9 bases between them. This CDR3 is 12 amino acids long. Germline V lookup: CDR1 MNHEY, CDR2 SVGAGI.

The genes are TRBV7-9 and TRBJ2-7; the D is unclear. The CDR3 consists of 16 residues. The germline V gene encodes CDR1 SEHNR and CDR2 FQNEAQ (reference sequence). V was pared by 1 base and J by 2 bases, with 15 bases between. The CDR3 is CASSLVGLLKTYEQYF. The CDR3 nucleotides are TGTGCCAGCAGCTTAGTCGGCCTCCTCAAGACCTACGAGCAGTACTTC.

The CDR3 DNA is TGTGCCAGCAGTCCCGGACTAGCGGGGATCCAAAGGGAGCAGTTCTTC. As protein: CASSPGLAGIQREQFF. The V call is TRBV27, the J call TRBJ2-1, with 12 positions matching TRBD2. The germline V gene encodes CDR1 MNHEY and CDR2 SMNVEV (reference sequence). The length of the CDR3 is 16 residues. V shed 5 bases and J 10 bases; nucleotides not matched to a gene: 12.

The chain joins TRBV27 to TRBJ1-5; weak D call: TRBD1 (5 bases). The CDR3 has 15 residues. Trimming shortened V by 10 bases and J by 1 base, and 17 bases separated the two germline ends. Germline CDR1 and CDR2: MNHEY and SMNVEV (reference sequence). The CDR3 coding sequence is TGTGCCACCGGGACCCCCCGGGACAGCAATCAGCCCCAGCATTTT. Residues: CATGTPRDSNQPQHF.

V and J are TRBV16 and TRBJ1-1; no firm D call. The CDR3 totals 13 residues. Trimming cost V 1 base and J 1 base, with 4 bases left between them. Germline CDR1 and CDR2: KGHSY and FQNENV. The CDR3 region has the DNA TGTGCCAGCAGCCAATACCAGAACACTGAAGCTTTCTTT. Translating it yields CASSQYQNTEAFF.

The DNA for the CDR3 is TGCGCCAGCGTTCCACGAGAGGATAGGAGCTCCTACGAGCAGTACTTC. It specifies CASVPREDRSSYEQYF. The gene calls are TRBV10-1 and TRBJ2-7; no reliable D call. Germline V lookup: CDR1 WNHNN, CDR2 SYGVQD (reference sequence). V lost 8 bases, J lost 0 bases, and 20 bases lay in between. The CDR3 spans 16 residues.

The V and J genes are TRBV7-9 and TRBJ2-7, with 8 bases identical to TRBD1. The V gene end was trimmed by 4 bases and the J gene end by 0 bases; junction bases not matched to a gene: 2. The CDR3 is made up of 14 amino acids. Germline CDR1 and CDR2: SEHNR and FQNEAQ (reference sequence). CDR3 amino acids: CASSSGQVSYEQYF. The CDR3 DNA sequence: TGTGCCAGCAGCTCGGGACAGGTCTCCTACGAGCAGTACTTC. The whole variable domain, remainder taken from reference TRBV7-9 and TRBJ2-7, is DTGVSQNPRHKITKRGQNVTFRCDPISEHNRLYWYRQTLGQGPEFLTYFQNEAQLEKSRLLSDRFSAERPKGSFSTLEIQRTEQGDSAMYLCASSSGQVSYEQYFGPGTRLTVT.

A single count supports this clone. The rearrangement links TRBV19 to TRBJ2-5, with D possibly matching TRBD2 (6 bases). The ends were cut back, 4 bases at V and 1 base at J, with 16 bases in the middle. This CDR3 has 16 residues. Germline CDR1 and CDR2: LNHDA and SQIVND (reference sequence). CDR3: CASSTAWEAGQETQYF. CDR3 coding DNA: TGTGCCAGTAGTACCGCGTGGGAGGCGGGCCAAGAGACCCAGTACTTC.